The 11 T cell receptor beta chains below all came from one sample that was sequenced in a study of read filtering for tumor transcriptome and immune sequencing. Molecular barcoded adaptors covering alpha/delta and beta/gamma chains were used on roughly 370 ng RNA. TCRdb analysed the reads with MiXCR anew, one entry per CDR3 protein. The data show 75,000 to 95,000 distinct CDR3 sequences, around a fifth seen once. Sequences were obtained from a population of CD138-negative cells sorted from bone marrow. These receptors were taken from a donor at least 40 years old with multiple myeloma.

The V and J genes are TRBV5-1 and TRBJ2-3; 12 bases are shared with TRBD2. After removal of 0 bases from V and 2 bases from J, the junction contained 1 base not matched to a gene. In germline, CDR1 is SGHRS, CDR2 YFSETQ. The CDR3 contains 16 residues. This CDR3 reads CASSLGTSGATDTQYF. The CDR3 bases are TGCGCCAGCAGCTTGGGGACTAGCGGGGCCACAGATACGCAGTATTTT.

This clonotype was seen at least ten times. The rearrangement links TRBV18 to TRBJ2-5; 7 nucleotides align to TRBD1. Germline assignment: CDR1 KGHSH and CDR2 LQKENI. The CDR3 runs to 15 residues. With 8 bases clipped from V and 2 bases from J, the junction kept 11 bases outside the gene matches. The CDR3 coding sequence is TGTGCCAGCAGTCCCCCAGCAGGGGGTCAAGAGACCCAGTACTTC. Translation: CASSPPAGGQETQYF.

On this clonotype itself: It may be a read error: a sequence one base away is much more abundant. The J gene is TRBJ1-1, the V gene TRBV12-3 or TRBV12-4; D is unresolved. The CDR3 has 13 amino acids. Trimming removed 9 bases at V and 7 bases at J, with 18 bases between. The CDR3 is CASRLSGDNEAFF. DNA for the CDR3: TGTGCCAGTCGACTGTCAGGTGACAATGAAGCTTTCTTT.

This clonotype appeared many times. The CDR3 reads CATSDPGTGGGETQYF. CDR3 sequence (DNA): TGTGCCACCAGTGATCCCGGGACAGGGGGGGGAGAGACCCAGTACTTC. The chain is built from TRBV24-1 and TRBJ2-5; 11 positions agree with TRBD1. From germline, CDR1 is KGHDR and CDR2 SFDVKD. The V gene end was trimmed by 3 bases and the J gene end by 4 bases; junction bases not matched to a gene: 6. This CDR3 comprises 16 residues.

The V gene is TRBV5-1, the J gene TRBJ2-7; no reliable D call. The V gene's germline CDR1 is SGHRS and CDR2 YFSETQ. Trimming took 4 bases from V and 2 from J, leaving 13 bases between them. CDR3 size: 14 residues. The CDR3 DNA follows: TGCGCCAGCAGCAGAGATTGGGATACCTACGAGCAGTACTTC. Protein: CASSRDWDTYEQYF.

The genes are TRBV20-1 and TRBJ2-5; the match to TRBD1 covers 8 bases. With 2 bases clipped from V and 2 bases from J, the junction kept 4 bases outside the gene matches. This CDR3 is 14 amino acids long. Germline CDR1 DFQATT, CDR2 SNEGSKA (reference sequence). CDR3 residues: CSARHGQGQETQYF. Written as DNA, the CDR3 is TGCAGTGCTAGACACGGACAGGGACAAGAGACCCAGTACTTC.

This clonotype was counted at least ten times. The V call is TRBV11-2, the J call TRBJ2-6, with D uncertain. This CDR3 has 17 residues. Germline V gene lookup returns CDR1 SGHAT and CDR2 FQNNGV. With 4 bases removed from V and 0 bases from J, the gap between germline ends came to 13 bases. The CDR3 spells CASSSFLGDSGANVLTF. The CDR3 DNA reads TGTGCCAGCAGCTCCTTCTTAGGAGACTCTGGGGCCAACGTCCTGACTTTC. The variable domain in full, completed from reference TRBV11-2 and TRBJ2-6, reads EAGVAQSPRYKIIEKRQSVAFWCNPISGHATLYWYQQILGQGPKLLIQFQNNGVVDDSQLPKDRFSAERLKGVDSTLKIQPAKLEDSAVYLCASSSFLGDSGANVLTFGAGSRLTVL.

This clonotype was picked up many times. The chain carries TRBV29-1 and TRBJ2-2; D is ambiguous. CDR3 length: 11 amino acids. V was cut by 7 bases and J by 8 bases, with 11 bases left in between. The germline CDR1 and CDR2 sequences are SQVTM and ANQGSEA. CDR3 sequence reads: CSAAWSGELFF. The CDR3 DNA sequence: TGCAGCGCCGCCTGGTCTGGGGAGCTGTTTTTT.

This clonotype has ten or more counts. J is TRBJ2-3 and V is TRBV5-1; D is undetermined. The V gene lost 4 bases and the J gene lost 2 bases, with 8 bases spanning the gap. CDR3 length: 13 amino acids. The germline CDR1 and CDR2 sequences are SGHRS and YFSETQ. DNA for the CDR3: TGCGCCAGCAGCATGGGCCCCACAGATACGCAGTATTTT. This translates into CASSMGPTDTQYF.

As concerns this clonotype: A read error may be the cause here, since a much bigger clone is one base away. The CDR3 carries no conserved terminal phenylalanine or tryptophan, so it likely arises from a read error. The chain employs TRBV28 and TRBJ2-6; 8 bases fit TRBD2. CDR1 is MDHEN and CDR2 is SYDVKM in the germline V gene. Trimming took 7 bases from V and 5 from J; bases not matched to a gene: 10. This CDR3 has 16 amino acids. The CDR3 protein is CASTAPGGGRANVLTL. In DNA form, the CDR3 reads TGTGCCAGCACGGCCCCGGGGGGGGGTAGGGCCAACGTCCTGACTCTC.

This clonotype was detected many times. V gene TRBV2 combines with J gene TRBJ1-5, with unresolved D. The V gene's germline CDR1 is SNHLY and CDR2 FYNNEI. This CDR3 has 15 amino acids. Trimming removed 3 bases at V and 0 bases at J, with 9 bases between. Here the CDR3 reads CASSDETASNQPQHF. CDR3 nucleotides: TGTGCCAGCAGTGACGAGACGGCTAGCAATCAGCCCCAGCATTTT.